These 21 T cell receptor beta chains came from one sample sequenced in a study of cytomegalovirus exposure and HLA in healthy donors. Assay: immunoSEQ multiplex PCR; the TCRdb copy retains only in-frame clones and omits some. This table has about 170,000 clones, roughly 89% appearing once. Sequencing input: PBMCs. These receptors were obtained from a young man in good health and CMV-seropositive.

The V and J genes are TRBV5-1 and TRBJ2-1, with a tentative D call TRBD2 (5 bases). With 3 bases removed from V and 3 bases from J, the gap between germline ends came to 13 bases. The V gene's germline CDR1 is SGHRS and CDR2 YFSETQ. The CDR3 contains 15 residues. CDR3 in amino acids: CASSSRDYGYNEQFF. In DNA form, the CDR3 reads TGCGCCAGCAGCTCCCGGGATTATGGCTACAATGAGCAGTTCTTC. The full variable domain, rest sourced from reference TRBV5-1 and TRBJ2-1, is KAGVTQTPRYLIKTRGQQVTLSCSPISGHRSVSWYQQTPGQGLQFLFEYFSETQRNKGNFPGRFSGRQFSNSRSEMNVSTLELGDSALYLCASSSRDYGYNEQFFGPGTRLTVL.

The chain carries TRBV10-3 and TRBJ2-5; D is perhaps TRBD2 (6 bases). CDR1 is ENHRY, CDR2 SYGVKD, per germline. Trimming pared 5 bases from V and 0 bases from J, leaving 13 bases between. The CDR3 contains 15 residues. In nucleotides, the CDR3 is TGTGCCATCAGTCTAGGAGGGCAGAACCAAGAGACCCAGTACTTC. This codes for CAISLGGQNQETQYF.

The chain joins TRBV27 to TRBJ2-2; possible D gene TRBD2, 6 bases. Trimming left V 4 bases short and J 1 base short, with 7 bases between. The germline CDR1 and CDR2 sequences are MNHEY and SMNVEV (reference sequence). The CDR3 is 14 residues long. DNA for the CDR3: TGTGCCAGCAGTTCGGAGGGGAACACCGGGGAGCTGTTTTTT. Translated, it gives CASSSEGNTGELFF.

The CDR3 coding sequence is TGTGCCAGCAGCGAGGAGGGTAGCGTAGCCTACGAGCAGTACTTC. Translated: CASSEEGSVAYEQYF. The gene calls are TRBV9 and TRBJ2-7, with D possibly TRBD2 on 6 matching bases. The CDR3 extends over 15 amino acids. In germline, CDR1 is SGDLS, CDR2 YYNGEE. The germline V and J ends were trimmed by 3 bases and 2 bases, with 15 bases remaining between them.

The chain combines TRBV6-4 with TRBJ2-3; 16 bases fit TRBD2. The CDR3 sequence is 17 residues long. Germline V CDR1 and CDR2: MRHNA, SNTAGT. The V and J ends lost 5 bases and 4 bases, in that order; junction bases with no gene match: 6. This CDR3 is CASSPGTSGRAPDTQYF. The DNA of the CDR3 is TGTGCCAGCAGTCCCGGGACTAGCGGGAGGGCGCCAGATACGCAGTATTTT.

The gene calls are TRBV30 and TRBJ2-7; D unclear. V dropped 2 bases and J dropped 5 bases, with 7 bases sitting between them. Per germline, CDR1 GTSNPN and CDR2 SVGIG (reference sequence). This CDR3 region has 11 residues. CDR3 sequence (DNA): TGTGCCTGGAGTTTGGGCCACGAGCAGTACTTC. Its protein product is CAWSLGHEQYF. The full variable domain, its missing parts supplied by reference TRBV30 and TRBJ2-7, is SQTIHQWPATLVQPVGSPLSLECTVEGTSNPNLYWYRQAAGRGLQLLFYSVGIGQISSEVPQNLSASRPQDRQFILSSKKLLLSDSGFYLCAWSLGHEQYFGPGTRLTVT.

This chain uses TRBV4-1 with TRBJ2-1; 9 bases are a match to TRBD2. CDR3 length: 17 amino acids. Germline V gene data show CDR1 as MGHRA and CDR2 as YSYEKL. J lost 5 bases, V lost 0 bases, and 8 bases had no gene match. CDR3 in amino acids: CASSQELFASGDNEQFF. The CDR3 nucleotides read TGCGCCAGCAGCCAAGAACTTTTCGCTAGCGGGGACAATGAGCAGTTCTTC.

This chain connects TRBV7-8 to TRBJ1-4; a possible D gene is TRBD1 (5 bases). The CDR3 loop spans 17 amino acids. Per germline, CDR1 SGHVS and CDR2 FQNEAQ. The V end was cut by 0 bases, the J end by 0 bases, with 11 bases between. The CDR3: CASSLALTAATNEKLFF. CDR3 coding DNA: TGTGCCAGCAGCTTAGCGCTGACAGCTGCAACTAATGAAAAACTGTTTTTT.

The gene calls are TRBV18 and TRBJ2-7; weak D call: TRBD1 (6 bases). With 2 bases removed from V and 0 bases from J, the gap between germline ends came to 8 bases. This CDR3 spans 14 amino acids. Germline V CDR1 and CDR2: KGHSH, LQKENI. The CDR3 coding sequence is TGTGCCAGCTCACCAGACAGGTCCTCCTACGAGCAGTACTTC. This gives the protein CASSPDRSSYEQYF.

The chain carries TRBV6-1 and TRBJ2-2, with a tentative D call TRBD1 (7 bases). The V end was cut by 6 bases, the J end by 8 bases, with 16 bases between. This CDR3 is built from 14 residues. Germline V gene sequence: CDR1 MNHNS, CDR2 SASEGT. For the CDR3, the DNA is TGTGCCAGCAGCCCCTCGACAGGGAGGGGGGAGCTGTTTTTT. Translating it yields CASSPSTGRGELFF.

This clone was counted once. This chain uses TRBV27 with TRBJ2-1, with 11 bases fitting TRBD2. The CDR3 runs to 16 residues. Per germline, CDR1 MNHEY and CDR2 SMNVEV (reference sequence). Trimming cost V 6 bases and J 9 bases; bases outside gene matches: 13. This chain's CDR3 is CASSPGTSGPRGEQFF. DNA of the CDR3: TGTGCCAGCAGCCCCGGGACTAGCGGACCCCGGGGTGAGCAGTTCTTC.

This clone was observed a single time. The rearrangement links TRBV5-4 to TRBJ2-7; a weak D match, TRBD1 (6 bases). Trimming stripped 4 bases from V and 2 bases from J, with 13 bases between. This CDR3 comprises 14 residues. CDR1 is SGHNT and CDR2 is YYREEE in the germline V gene (reference sequence). CDR3 residues: CASSPRDKTYEQYF. CDR3 nucleotide sequence: TGTGCCAGCAGCCCACGGGACAAAACCTACGAGCAGTACTTC.

The CDR3 DNA follows: TGTGCCAGCAGTCTAGAAGGGGGGGGGCACAATGAGCAGTTCTTC. It translates to CASSLEGGGHNEQFF. J is TRBJ2-1 and V is TRBV2; maybe TRBD2 (7 bases). Trimming left V 5 bases short and J 5 bases short, with 16 bases between. Germline CDR1 is SNHLY and CDR2 is FYNNEI. The CDR3 spans 15 residues.

This chain connects TRBV28 to TRBJ2-7, with unresolved D. Germline V gene lookup returns CDR1 MDHEN and CDR2 SYDVKM. The V end lost 6 bases, the J end lost 4 bases, and 7 bases lay between the germline ends. This CDR3 is built from 11 residues. This CDR3 is CASSPNYEQYF. CDR3 bases: TGTGCCAGCAGCCCAAATTACGAGCAGTACTTC.

This rearrangement joins TRBV5-1 to TRBJ2-2; the match to TRBD1 covers 8 bases. There are 15 residues in the CDR3. The germline V gene encodes CDR1 SGHRS and CDR2 YFSETQ. Losses at the gene ends were 4 bases for V and 1 base for J; bases not matched to a gene: 3. The CDR3 loop is CASSAGGQNTGELFF. CDR3 in DNA: TGCGCCAGCAGCGCAGGGGGCCAGAACACCGGGGAGCTGTTTTTT.

The J gene is TRBJ2-3, the V gene TRBV5-1; possibly TRBD2 for D (5 bases). The length of the CDR3 is 17 residues. The ends were cut back, 1 base at V and 1 base at J, with 16 bases in the middle. Germline CDR1 reads SGHRS; CDR2 reads YFSETQ. CDR3 loop: CASSLYSRSSGTDTQYF. CDR3 bases: TGCGCCAGCAGCTTGTATAGTAGGAGTAGCGGCACAGATACGCAGTATTTT. Full variable domain (rest looked up from reference TRBV5-1 and TRBJ2-3): KAGVTQTPRYLIKTRGQQVTLSCSPISGHRSVSWYQQTPGQGLQFLFEYFSETQRNKGNFPGRFSGRQFSNSRSEMNVSTLELGDSALYLCASSLYSRSSGTDTQYFGPGTRLTVL.

The genes are TRBV6-6 and TRBJ2-7; D unresolved. This CDR3 has 12 amino acids. Trimming took 2 bases from V and 10 from J, leaving 12 bases between them. Germline lookup yields CDR1 MNHNY and CDR2 SVGAGI (reference sequence). CDR3 sequence (DNA): TGTGCCAGCAGTTACGCGCCTCCCCCCCAGTACTTC. It is translated as CASSYAPPPQYF.

The sample holds a few counts of this clone. The chain is built from TRBV10-1 and TRBJ2-5, with D uncertain. Between the trimmed V and J ends, which lost 3 bases and 7 bases, there was a span of 6 bases. The CDR3 totals 11 residues. The V gene's germline CDR1 is WNHNN and CDR2 SYGVQD (reference sequence). The DNA of the CDR3 is TGCGCCAGCAGTGACGTAGTGACCCAGTACTTC. This sequence encodes CASSDVVTQYF.

The chain carries TRBV11-1 and TRBJ2-7, with D possibly being TRBD2 (6 bases). This CDR3 has 13 amino acids. Germline V gives CDR1 SGHAT, CDR2 FQDESV (reference sequence). V was pared by 1 base and J by 6 bases, with 10 bases between. The DNA of the CDR3 is TGTGCCAGCAGCTTAGGGGCGGGGCGCGAGCAGTACTTC. Translating it yields CASSLGAGREQYF.

J is TRBJ2-7 and V is TRBV7-9; no clear D. CDR1 and CDR2 (germline): SEHNR, FQNEAQ (reference sequence). Trimming removed 8 bases from V and 2 bases from J, with 13 bases in between. CDR3 length: 13 amino acids. The CDR3: CASGRSETYEQYF. The CDR3 nucleotides are TGTGCCAGCGGCCGATCGGAGACCTACGAGCAGTACTTC.

The chain combines TRBV5-1 with TRBJ1-1; 9 bases are a match to TRBD1. The CDR3 runs to 15 residues. V gave up 4 bases and J gave up 1 base; unmatched junction bases: 5. From germline, CDR1 is SGHRS and CDR2 YFSETQ. Here the CDR3 DNA reads TGCGCCAGCAGCCCCGGACAGGGGCCGAACACTGAAGCTTTCTTT. Protein: CASSPGQGPNTEAFF.